A single sample is the source of the 29 T cell receptor beta chains below, sequenced in a study of early T cells in non-severe SARS-CoV-2 infection. In TCRdb, the 5' RACE reads were re-called with MiXCR into one record per CDR3 protein. The data show about 97,000 distinct CDR3 sequences, approximately 10% seen once. The sequenced sample was whole blood, obtained at baseline. The origin of the receptors is an adult who was a healthcare worker with PCR-confirmed SARS-CoV-2 infection or an uninfected control (not recorded which).

This clonotype was recorded many times. V is TRBV29-1 and J is TRBJ1-2, with 7 bases matching TRBD1. This CDR3 region has 13 residues. Germline V CDR1 and CDR2: SQVTM, ANQGSEA. The J segment lost 4 bases and the V segment lost 7 bases, leaving 9 bases of the junction unmatched. The CDR3 DNA sequence: TGCAGCGCGAGTAGGCAGGGGGGCTATGGCTACACCTTC. Amino acids: CSASRQGGYGYTF.

This clonotype was picked up a small number of times. CDR3: CASSYSIGGGSTDTQYF. The DNA for the CDR3 is TGTGCCAGCAGTTACTCCATAGGAGGGGGAAGCACAGATACGCAGTATTTT. The rearrangement joins TRBV6-5 to TRBJ2-3; either TRBD1 or TRBD2 may fit D (6 bases each). Germline CDR1 is MNHEY and CDR2 is SVGAGI. The CDR3 is made up of 17 amino acids. The V end lost 0 bases, the J end lost 0 bases, and 13 bases lay between the germline ends.

This clonotype was recorded many times. The V call is TRBV9, the J call TRBJ2-1, with 8 positions matching TRBD2. The J segment lost 6 bases and the V segment lost 1 base, leaving 6 bases of the junction unmatched. Germline CDR1 SGDLS, CDR2 YYNGEE. There are 15 residues in the CDR3. CDR3 in DNA: TGTGCCAGCAGCGTAACCGGGACTAGTAGCAATGAGCAGTTCTTC. Its protein is CASSVTGTSSNEQFF.

There are many counts of this clonotype. The chain combines TRBV20-1 with TRBJ2-3; no reliable D call. In germline, CDR1 is DFQATT, CDR2 SNEGSKA (reference sequence). The CDR3 is 14 residues long. V gave up 2 bases and J gave up 1 base, with 10 bases separating them. CDR3 in amino acids: CSARLSLGTDTQYF. The CDR3 DNA sequence: TGCAGTGCTAGACTAAGCTTGGGCACAGATACGCAGTATTTT.

The genes are TRBV7-9 and TRBJ1-5; D possibly corresponds to TRBD1 (5 bases). In germline, CDR1 is SEHNR, CDR2 FQNEAQ (reference sequence). There are 14 residues in the CDR3. Trimming pared 4 bases from V and 0 bases from J, leaving 7 bases between. CDR3 loop: CASSYDSSNQPQHF. CDR3 bases: TGTGCCAGCAGCTACGACAGTAGCAATCAGCCCCAGCATTTT.

There are a few counts of this clonotype. The gene calls are TRBV5-8 and TRBJ2-3; D uncertain. Trimming cost V 1 base and J 2 bases, with 11 bases left between them. Germline V gives CDR1 SGHTS, CDR2 YDEGEE. The CDR3 covers 15 residues. In DNA form, the CDR3 reads TGTGCCAGCAGCTTGTGGCTGACGTACACAGATACGCAGTATTTT. Its translation is CASSLWLTYTDTQYF.

V gene TRBV6-1 combines with J gene TRBJ2-7; D gene uncertain. V dropped 1 base and J dropped 2 bases, with 6 bases sitting between them. CDR3 size: 13 residues. CDR1 is MNHNS, CDR2 SASEGT, per germline. CDR3 DNA sequence: TGTGCCAGCAGTGAAGTCTTCGCCTACGAGCAGTACTTC. This translates into CASSEVFAYEQYF.

Only a few counts were recorded for this clonotype. This rearrangement joins TRBV7-8 to TRBJ1-1; D is unresolved. The CDR3 is made up of 13 amino acids. Germline V CDR1 and CDR2: SGHVS, FQNEAQ. The V and J ends lost 4 bases and 5 bases respectively, with 11 bases between them. The CDR3 region has the DNA TGTGCCAGCAGCTCTATTGGCCAGACTGAAGCTTTCTTT. This sequence encodes CASSSIGQTEAFF.

This clonotype was observed many times. The CDR3 loop reads CAISDPGVGRLTEAFF. CDR3 in DNA: TGTGCCATCAGTGACCCGGGGGTAGGTCGGTTGACTGAAGCTTTCTTT. The V call is TRBV10-3, the J call TRBJ1-1, with D possibly matching TRBD1 (5 bases). The germline V gene has CDR1 ENHRY and CDR2 SYGVKD. Trimming pared 3 bases from V and 5 bases from J, leaving 19 bases between. This CDR3 region has 16 residues.

The rearrangement joins TRBV20-1 to TRBJ1-3; unclear D gene. Germline V gene data show CDR1 as DFQATT and CDR2 as SNEGSKA (reference sequence). CDR3 length: 11 residues. V lost 3 bases, J lost 3 bases, and 3 bases lay in between. DNA of the CDR3: TGCAGTGCTAGTAATGGAAACACCATATATTTT. Amino acids: CSASNGNTIYF.

The rearrangement uses TRBV5-6 and TRBJ1-2; no reliable D call. Germline V gene lookup returns CDR1 SGHDT and CDR2 YYEEEE. The CDR3 runs to 13 residues. Trimming removed 2 bases from V and 7 bases from J, with 12 bases in between. The CDR3 region has the DNA TGTGCCAGCAGCTTAATGTCCCCATCTGGCTACACCTTC. Amino acid sequence: CASSLMSPSGYTF.

This clonotype has a count of ten or more. The rearrangement links TRBV18 to TRBJ1-1; D remains unclear. V was clipped by 1 base and J by 7 bases, with 10 bases between them. The CDR3 spans 13 residues. From germline, CDR1 is KGHSH and CDR2 LQKENI. In DNA, the CDR3 is TGTGCCAGCTCACCACGGGAAGGGCGTGAAGCTTTCTTT. Translated: CASSPREGREAFF.

This chain connects TRBV5-1 to TRBJ2-2, with TRBD2 as a possible D gene (6 bases). This CDR3 has 15 amino acids. The germline CDR1 and CDR2 sequences are SGHRS and YFSETQ. Trimming removed 2 bases from V and 2 bases from J, with 10 bases in between. The CDR3: CASSFGGINTGELFF. The CDR3 nucleotides read TGCGCCAGCAGCTTCGGAGGGATAAACACCGGGGAGCTGTTTTTT.

Ten or more counts support this clonotype. This chain connects TRBV7-2 to TRBJ2-3, with D maybe TRBD1 (6 bases). Trimming removed 3 bases at V and 6 bases at J, with 16 bases between. The CDR3 length is 15 residues. The germline V gene has CDR1 SGHTA and CDR2 FQGNSA. The CDR3: CASSLGAGDQDTQYF. The CDR3 bases are TGTGCCAGCAGCTTGGGGGCAGGGGACCAGGATACGCAGTATTTT.

This clonotype appeared many times. V is TRBV5-1 and J is TRBJ1-1, with TRBD1 identical over 7 bases. Germline V lookup: CDR1 SGHRS, CDR2 YFSETQ. The CDR3 contains 14 residues. V shed 4 bases, J shed 6 bases, and the junction held 9 bases outside the gene matches. The CDR3 is CASSLGDRIAEAFF. CDR3 DNA: TGCGCCAGCAGCCTTGGGGACAGAATTGCTGAAGCTTTCTTT.

This clonotype was counted at least ten times. This chain connects TRBV13 to TRBJ2-7, with D perhaps matching TRBD1 (5 bases). The CDR3 has 13 amino acids. Germline CDR1 and CDR2: PRHDT and FYEKMQ (reference sequence). Trimming cost V 8 bases and J 9 bases, with 20 bases left between them. The CDR3: CASLGDPDRGQYF. CDR3 coding DNA: TGTGCCAGCTTAGGTGACCCGGATAGGGGGCAGTACTTC.

This clonotype was observed many times. The chain employs TRBV5-1 and TRBJ2-3, with 9 bases matching TRBD2. The CDR3 runs 14 residues. Germline CDR1 reads SGHRS; CDR2 reads YFSETQ. V gave up 4 bases and J gave up 2 bases; unmatched junction bases: 2. This chain's CDR3 is CASSPSGDTDTQYF. The CDR3 DNA follows: TGCGCCAGCAGCCCTAGCGGGGACACAGATACGCAGTATTTT.

The sample holds a few counts of this clonotype. This rearrangement joins TRBV11-2 to TRBJ2-7, with 9 bases identical to TRBD2. V shed 5 bases and J 7 bases; nucleotides not matched to a gene: 15. The CDR3 has 16 amino acids. In germline, CDR1 is SGHAT, CDR2 FQNNGV. For the CDR3, the DNA is TGTGCCAGCAGCCCTCCCCGGACTAGCGCGTCCACTGAGCAGTACTTC. Its protein product is CASSPPRTSASTEQYF.

The chain uses TRBV12-3 or TRBV12-4 and TRBJ2-7; 9 nucleotides match TRBD2. J gave up 2 bases and V 6 bases, and 11 bases lay outside the gene matches. The CDR3 has 16 amino acids. CDR3 bases: TGTGCCAGCAGACCATTGAGTAGCGGGGGAACCTACGAGCAGTACTTC. Its translation: CASRPLSSGGTYEQYF.

This clonotype was seen many times. The chain employs TRBV20-1 and TRBJ2-3, with 8 bases that match TRBD1. V lost 5 bases and J lost 3; bases outside the gene matches: 7. This CDR3 contains 14 residues. Germline assignment: CDR1 DFQATT and CDR2 SNEGSKA (reference sequence). CDR3 sequence (DNA): TGCAGTGCTCCGGACAGGGCGGGGACAGATACGCAGTATTTT. Residues: CSAPDRAGTDTQYF.

This clonotype was seen a few times. V is TRBV20-1 and J is TRBJ1-5, with 7 bases fitting TRBD1. The V gene's germline CDR1 is DFQATT and CDR2 SNEGSKA (reference sequence). Unmatched junction bases numbered 3, after V lost 0 bases and J lost 4 bases. This CDR3 region has 14 residues. CDR3 in DNA: TGCAGTGCTAGAGAGCCCAGGGGGAATCAGCCCCAGCATTTT. Its translation is CSAREPRGNQPQHF.

The rearrangement joins TRBV2 to TRBJ2-7; D unresolved. The V end was cut by 8 bases, the J end by 0 bases, with 14 bases between. The CDR3 runs 14 residues. Germline assignment: CDR1 SNHLY and CDR2 FYNNEI. The CDR3 DNA reads as TGTGCCAGCGCCGAAAGCAGGAACTCCTACGAGCAGTACTTC. Translation: CASAESRNSYEQYF.

The chain links TRBV7-2 to TRBJ1-1; no clear D gene. The CDR3 sequence is 12 residues long. V shed 6 bases and J shed 0 bases, with 5 bases lying between them. Germline V gene data show CDR1 as SGHTA and CDR2 as FQGNSA. The CDR3 loop reads CASRVMNTEAFF. CDR3 sequence (DNA): TGTGCCAGCAGGGTCATGAACACTGAAGCTTTCTTT.

This clonotype was counted many times. The chain links TRBV11-2 to TRBJ2-1, with 11 bases fitting TRBD2. V shed 3 bases, J shed 7 bases, and the junction held 5 bases outside the gene matches. CDR3 length: 15 amino acids. Germline V gene lookup returns CDR1 SGHAT and CDR2 FQNNGV. The CDR3 DNA is TGTGCCAGCAGCTTCCTAGCGGGAGGCGATAATGAGCAGTTCTTC. It yields the protein CASSFLAGGDNEQFF. Filled out from reference TRBV11-2 and TRBJ2-1, the complete variable domain reads EAGVAQSPRYKIIEKRQSVAFWCNPISGHATLYWYQQILGQGPKLLIQFQNNGVVDDSQLPKDRFSAERLKGVDSTLKIQPAKLEDSAVYLCASSFLAGGDNEQFFGPGTRLTVL.

This clonotype has a count of ten or more. The rearrangement uses TRBV10-3 and TRBJ1-1; possibly TRBD1 for D (5 bases). CDR1 ENHRY and CDR2 SYGVKD come from the germline V gene. The CDR3 is made up of 13 amino acids. Between the trimmed V and J ends, which lost 0 bases and 11 bases, there was a span of 13 bases. This CDR3 is CAISESRDADAFF. The CDR3 DNA is TGTGCCATCAGTGAGTCCCGGGACGCGGATGCTTTCTTT.

V and J are TRBV20-1 and TRBJ2-7; 9 bases are a match to TRBD2. The CDR3 sequence is 15 residues long. Trimming took 5 bases from V and 3 from J; bases not matched to a gene: 11. Germline lookup yields CDR1 DFQATT and CDR2 SNEGSKA (reference sequence). The chain's CDR3 is CSAGRLAGQVYEQYF. CDR3 sequence (DNA): TGCAGTGCTGGCCGGCTAGCGGGGCAGGTCTACGAGCAGTACTTC.

The chain employs TRBV7-9 and TRBJ2-7; D gene unclear. CDR3 length equals 15 residues. V was pared by 5 bases and J by 3 bases, with 17 bases between. Germline assignment: CDR1 SEHNR and CDR2 FQNEAQ (reference sequence). The CDR3 here is CASSTTMGSVYEQYF. CDR3 DNA: TGTGCCAGCAGCACGACAATGGGATCAGTCTACGAGCAGTACTTC. Complete variable domain (other parts from reference TRBV7-9 and TRBJ2-7): DTGVSQNPRHKITKRGQNVTFRCDPISEHNRLYWYRQTLGQGPEFLTYFQNEAQLEKSRLLSDRFSAERPKGSFSTLEIQRTEQGDSAMYLCASSTTMGSVYEQYFGPGTRLTVT.

The genes are TRBV10-3 and TRBJ2-2; weak D call: TRBD1 (5 bases). This CDR3 is built from 13 residues. Germline V gene data show CDR1 as ENHRY and CDR2 as SYGVKD. Trimming stripped 8 bases from V and 6 bases from J, with 13 bases between. CDR3 nucleotide sequence: TGTGCCATCGGCAGGGATGCGGCCGGGGAGCTGTTTTTT. Residues: CAIGRDAAGELFF.

The chain recombines TRBV29-1 with TRBJ2-1; 7 nucleotides align to TRBD1. The V gene's germline CDR1 is SQVTM and CDR2 ANQGSEA. V shed 5 bases and J 1 base; nucleotides not matched to a gene: 8. CDR3 length: 15 amino acids. The CDR3 coding sequence is TGCAGCGTTTCCCGACAGGGAATATCCTACAATGAGCAGTTCTTC. Its translation: CSVSRQGISYNEQFF.